A selection of T cell receptor beta chains follows, all from one sample in a study of vaccination effects on CD4 cells after COVID-19. TCRdb keeps only in-frame clones here, not all; method: immunoSEQ multiplex PCR. The sample records tens of thousands of clones, 75% to 85% being singletons. No antigen is known for these receptors. The source material was CD4+ T cells from PBMCs cultured with HCoV-OC43 spike peptides, sampled before COVID-19 vaccination. The receptors come from a human donor who received a COVID-19 vaccine. Both conserved end residues are part of each CDR3. D genes are given only for firm matches. The size field is filled for only some rows; it gives once, few, many or a size class.

clone_size	v_call	d_call	j_call	cdr3_aa	cdr3_nt
.	TRBV6-2/TRBV6-3	TRBD2	TRBJ2-3	CASSYLAGSTDTQYF	TGTGCCAGCAGTTACCTAGCGGGAAGCACAGATACGCAGTATTTT
once	TRBV18	.	TRBJ1-4	CASSSRAGEKLFF	TGTGCCAGCTCTTCCAGGGCGGGTGAAAAACTGTTTTTT
.	TRBV3-1/TRBV3-2	.	TRBJ2-5	CASSQDTETQYF	TGTGCCAGCAGCCAAGATACCGAGACCCAGTACTTC
.	TRBV28	.	TRBJ1-5	CASSFVRGSGNQPQHF	TGTGCCAGCAGTTTCGTTCGGGGATCGGGCAATCAGCCCCAGCATTTT
once	TRBV4-2	TRBD2	TRBJ2-1	CASSQEGSVRGDYNEQFF	TGTGCCAGCAGCCAAGAGGGGTCCGTGCGGGGGGACTACAATGAGCAGTTCTTC
.	TRBV18	TRBD1	TRBJ2-3	CASSPVRDRGPDTQYF	TGTGCCAGCTCACCCGTCCGGGACAGGGGCCCAGATACGCAGTATTTT
.	TRBV5-5	.	TRBJ2-5	CASSASTGSGETQYF	TGTGCCAGCAGCGCCTCAACAGGGAGTGGGGAGACCCAGTACTTC
.	TRBV6-5	TRBD1	TRBJ1-2	CASSYPGGRGYTF	TGTGCCAGCAGTTACCCAGGGGGCAGAGGCTACACCTTC
.	TRBV5-6	.	TRBJ2-2	CASIGRNTGELFF	TGTGCCAGCATTGGCAGAAACACCGGGGAGCTGTTTTTT
.	TRBV24-1	.	TRBJ1-2	CATSDLSTSGYTF	TGTGCCACCAGTGATTTAAGCACCTCCGGCTACACCTTC
.	TRBV7-2	TRBD2	TRBJ2-3	CASSLEARGGPRDTQYF	TGTGCCAGCAGCTTAGAAGCGCGCGGGGGGCCTAGAGATACGCAGTATTTT
.	TRBV6-6	.	TRBJ1-1	CASSYGGSRNTEAFF	TGTGCCAGCAGTTACGGGGGATCGAGGAACACTGAAGCTTTCTTT
.	TRBV24-1	TRBD1	TRBJ2-1	CATSRTGTGYNEQFF	TGTGCCACCAGTCGTACCGGGACAGGCTACAATGAGCAGTTCTTC
few	TRBV27	.	TRBJ1-6	CASSLTQTNNSPLHF	TGTGCCAGCAGTTTAACCCAGACAAATAATTCACCCCTCCACTTT
.	TRBV11-2	TRBD1	TRBJ1-3	CASSLDCTDRGLSWGNTIYF	TGTGCCAGCAGCTTAGATTGTACGGACAGGGGGCTGTCTTGGGGAAACACCATATATTTT
once	TRBV28	.	TRBJ1-6	CASIGPHLAGNSPLHF	TGTGCCAGCATAGGGCCGCACTTAGCAGGGAATTCACCCCTCCACTTT
few	TRBV6-6	.	TRBJ1-1	CASSTGQTNLAFF	TGTGCCAGCAGTACAGGACAGACGAATTTGGCTTTCTTT
.	TRBV10-2	.	TRBJ1-5	CAGGVSNQPQHF	TGCGCCGGAGGGGTGAGCAATCAGCCCCAGCATTTT
.	TRBV5-1	.	TRBJ1-2	CASSPTASQGAGGYTF	TGCGCCAGCAGCCCGACAGCCTCACAGGGAGCGGGAGGCTATACCTTC
.	TRBV7-9	TRBD1	TRBJ2-5	CASSFGQGVPKTQETQYF	TGTGCCAGCAGTTTCGGACAGGGTGTACCGAAGACTCAAGAGACCCAGTACTTC
.	TRBV7-9	TRBD2	TRBJ2-2	CATPLAGGLAGELFF	TGTGCCACCCCTCTAGCGGGGGGGCTCGCCGGGGAGCTGTTTTTT
.	TRBV30	TRBD1	TRBJ1-4	CAWSIQGAEKLFF	TGTGCCTGGAGTATCCAGGGGGCTGAAAAACTGTTTTTT
.	TRBV7-8	TRBD2	TRBJ2-2	CASSLKAGGPGGELFF	TGTGCCAGCAGCTTAAAGGCGGGGGGGCCGGGCGGGGAGCTGTTTTTT
.	TRBV24-1	TRBD2	TRBJ2-3	CATSDLTSGGSPGTQYF	TGTGCCACCAGTGACTTGACTAGCGGGGGTAGCCCGGGTACGCAGTATTTT
.	TRBV5-6	.	TRBJ2-3	CASSLSTDTQYF	TGTGCCAGCAGCTTGTCCACTGATACGCAGTATTTT
.	TRBV9	TRBD2	TRBJ2-5	CASSPVGGGRGETQYF	TGTGCCAGCAGCCCAGTCGGGGGGGGTCGGGGAGAGACCCAGTACTTC
.	TRBV2	TRBD1	TRBJ2-3	CASRLRGTGYTDTQYF	TGTGCCAGCAGACTGAGAGGGACAGGGTATACAGATACGCAGTATTTT
.	TRBV5-1	.	TRBJ1-6	CASSQGPPAPNSPLHF	TGCGCCAGCAGCCAGGGACCGCCTGCGCCTAATTCACCCCTCCACTTT
.	TRBV7-2	TRBD1	TRBJ1-4	CASSFAGTANEKLFF	TGTGCCAGCAGCTTTGCCGGGACAGCTAATGAAAAACTGTTTTTT
few	TRBV6-5	.	TRBJ1-2	CASSLTGQPNGYTF	TGTGCCAGCAGCTTGACAGGACAACCAAATGGCTACACCTTC
.	TRBV2	TRBD1	TRBJ2-5	CASSGRTGGWETQYF	TGTGCCAGCAGTGGGCGGACAGGGGGGTGGGAGACCCAGTACTTC